These 19 T cell receptor beta chains originate from one sample sequenced in a study of blood T cells in healthy people across ages. With a J-beta primer mix and a sample-barcoded 5' primer, a second PCR ran about 6 to 11 cycles. TCRdb passed the 5' RACE reads through MiXCR, listing each CDR3 protein once. The table lists about 670,000 distinct CDR3 sequences, 40% to 65% of them singletons. The sample consisted of blood. The origin of the receptors is a woman of 80 years or more in good health.

Of note for this clonotype: A much larger clonotype is one base distant, so this may be a read error. The rearrangement uses TRBV6-5 and TRBJ2-2, with D maybe TRBD1 (6 bases). CDR3 length equals 14 residues. In germline, CDR1 is MNHEY, CDR2 SVGAGI. Between the trimmed V and J ends, which lost 3 bases and 7 bases, there was a span of 12 bases. CDR3 protein: CASSYLAGVGELFF. In nucleotides, the CDR3 is TGTGCCAGCAGTTATCTGGCAGGGGTCGGGGAGCTGTTTTTT.

This clonotype came up once. The chain recombines TRBV12-3 or TRBV12-4 with TRBJ2-1; D unresolved. This CDR3 has 15 residues. Trimming pared 6 bases from V and 2 bases from J, leaving 14 bases between. The CDR3 DNA is TGTGCCAGCAGCCTGACGGCACCTCCCTACAATGAGCAGTTCTTC. It encodes CASSLTAPPYNEQFF.

In its sample, this clonotype was seen many times. This sequence joins TRBV7-8 and TRBJ2-1; unclear D gene. Per germline, CDR1 SGHVS and CDR2 FQNEAQ. The CDR3 contains 15 residues. V lost 1 base and J 2 bases, leaving 9 bases between the germline ends. The CDR3 protein is CASSLESNPYNEQFF. The CDR3 nucleotides are TGTGCCAGCAGCTTAGAGTCCAACCCCTACAATGAGCAGTTCTTC.

J is TRBJ1-2 and V is TRBV6-6, with 7 nucleotides matching TRBD1. This CDR3 contains 14 residues. Germline V lookup: CDR1 MNHNY, CDR2 SVGAGI (reference sequence). Trimming took 6 bases from V and 4 from J; bases not matched to a gene: 8. The CDR3 loop reads CASRSPGTAYGYTF. In DNA, the CDR3 is TGTGCCAGCAGGTCTCCCGGGACAGCCTATGGCTACACCTTC.

In regard to this clonotype: This could be a read error, since a much larger clone is one nucleotide away. The J gene is TRBJ2-1, the V gene TRBV5-1; D call uncertain. The CDR3 totals 15 residues. The germline V gene encodes CDR1 SGHRS and CDR2 YFSETQ. The CDR3 sequence: CASSLELNSYKEQFF. CDR3 in DNA: TGCGCCAGCAGCTTGGAACTGAACTCCTACAAGGAGCAGTTCTTC.

Ten or more counts support this clonotype. This rearrangement joins TRBV4-3 to TRBJ2-1; 13 nucleotides align to TRBD2. Germline CDR1 LGHNA, CDR2 YSLEER. The V segment lost 0 bases and the J segment 5 bases; nucleotides outside the gene matches: 7. The CDR3 totals 18 residues. The CDR3 here is CASSQDSWTSGRNNEQFF. The CDR3 coding sequence is TGCGCCAGCAGCCAAGATAGCTGGACTAGCGGGAGAAACAATGAGCAGTTCTTC.

The chain combines TRBV15 with TRBJ2-7; D is undetermined. CDR3 length: 16 residues. CDR1 LNHNV and CDR2 YYDKDF come from the germline V gene (reference sequence). Trimming removed 0 bases from V and 0 bases from J, with 12 bases in between. CDR3 DNA: TGTGCCACCAGCAGAGATCGAAGGCTCGGCTCCTACGAGCAGTACTTC. Protein sequence: CATSRDRRLGSYEQYF.

The gene calls are TRBV5-4 and TRBJ2-3; D perhaps matches TRBD2 (6 bases). This CDR3 contains 17 residues. V lost 0 bases and J 2 bases, leaving 16 bases between the germline ends. Germline assignment: CDR1 SGHNT and CDR2 YYREEE (reference sequence). CDR3 protein: CASSLGMGLSLTDTQYF. The CDR3 DNA reads TGTGCCAGCAGCTTGGGTATGGGACTCTCCCTCACAGATACGCAGTATTTT.

In regard to this clonotype: This clone may be a read error of a much larger clone one base away. The rearrangement uses TRBV9 and TRBJ2-1; 10 bases are a match to TRBD2. CDR3 size: 13 residues. The germline gives CDR1 SGDLS, CDR2 YYNGEE. The V gene end was trimmed by 3 bases and the J gene end by 9 bases; junction bases not matched to a gene: 3. CDR3 DNA sequence: TGTGCCAGCAGCGGATCTAGCGGGAGTGAGCAGTTCTTC. This encodes CASSGSSGSEQFF.

This clonotype has just a few counts. The chain joins TRBV5-8 to TRBJ2-1; 9 bases map to TRBD1. V lost 4 bases to trimming and J lost 6 bases; unmatched junction nucleotides: 14. The CDR3 is 17 residues long. Germline V gene lookup returns CDR1 SGHTS and CDR2 YDEGEE. The CDR3 DNA is TGTGCCAGCAGCCCTAGCCCCGGGACAGGGCTTGTCAATGAGCAGTTCTTC. It codes for CASSPSPGTGLVNEQFF.

This clonotype was counted many times. The chain joins TRBV5-6 to TRBJ2-1; D is unresolved. V lost 4 bases to trimming and J lost 2 bases, with 13 bases between them. The CDR3 consists of 15 residues. Germline assignment: CDR1 SGHDT and CDR2 YYEEEE. The CDR3 loop reads CASSVSPWAYNEQFF. The CDR3 nucleotides are TGTGCCAGCAGCGTGAGCCCCTGGGCCTACAATGAGCAGTTCTTC.

This chain links TRBV9 with TRBJ1-2; D uncertain. Germline V gene data show CDR1 as SGDLS and CDR2 as YYNGEE. CDR3 size: 16 residues. Trimming cost V 0 bases and J 7 bases, with 19 bases left between them. This chain's CDR3 is CASSVDGDPGLGGYTF. DNA for the CDR3: TGTGCCAGCAGCGTAGATGGGGATCCCGGGCTGGGTGGCTACACCTTC. The full variable domain, rest sourced from reference TRBV9 and TRBJ1-2, is DSGVTQTPKHLITATGQRVTLRCSPRSGDLSVYWYQQSLDQGLQFLIQYYNGEERAKGNILERFSAQQFPDLHSELNLSSLELGDSALYFCASSVDGDPGLGGYTFGSGTRLTVV.

This clonotype was seen a single time. The chain couples TRBV4-1 to TRBJ2-4; TRBD2 aligns across 8 bases. The closer fit of TRBJ2-7 to the DNA end suggests the J call may be wrong. Per the germline V gene, CDR1 is MGHRA and CDR2 is YSYEKL. The CDR3 has 21 residues. The CDR3 reads CASSQDYLTTSAYRYSYEQYF. The CDR3 DNA sequence: TGCGCCAGCAGCCAAGATTACTTAACGACTAGCGCATACCGTTATTCCTACGAGCAGTACTTC.

The sample holds a few counts of this clonotype. One base away lies a much larger clone, so this may be a sequencing read error. This rearrangement joins TRBV5-1 to TRBJ2-7; TRBD1 is a possible D gene (6 bases). Trimming cost V 6 bases and J 7 bases, with 20 bases left between them. The CDR3 runs to 14 residues. Germline V CDR1 and CDR2: SGHRS, YFSETQ. This CDR3 reads CASTPTGRTDEQYF. The DNA of the CDR3 is TGCGCCAGCACCCCGACAGGACGCACGGATGAGCAGTACTTC. The full variable domain, with the rest looked up from reference TRBV5-1 and TRBJ2-7, is KAGVTQTPRYLIKTRGQQVTLSCSPISGHRSVSWYQQTPGQGLQFLFEYFSETQRNKGNFPGRFSGRQFSNSRSEMNVSTLELGDSALYLCASTPTGRTDEQYFGPGTRLTVT.

V is TRBV20-1 and J is TRBJ2-1; D is uncertain. The germline V and J ends were trimmed by 6 bases and 0 bases, with 12 bases remaining between them. Germline CDR1 and CDR2: DFQATT and SNEGSKA (reference sequence). The CDR3 has 14 residues. Here the CDR3 reads CSASDGSSYNEQFF. The CDR3 DNA is TGCAGTGCCTCGGACGGCAGCTCCTACAATGAGCAGTTCTTC.

This clonotype was seen only a few times. V usage is TRBV9 and J usage is TRBJ2-4, with TRBD1 matching over 9 bases. The J call may be faulty, since TRBJ2-7 better matches the DNA end. CDR3 length equals 14 residues. Germline CDR1 and CDR2: SGDLS and YYNGEE. This chain's CDR3 is CASSEQGAFDEQYF. CDR3 DNA sequence: TGTGCCAGCAGCGAACAGGGGGCGTTCGACGAGCAGTACTTC.

V and J are TRBV5-1 and TRBJ2-1; D is perhaps TRBD1 (5 bases). V lost 0 bases, J lost 6 bases, and 10 bases lay in between. The CDR3 is 14 amino acids. Looked up from germline, CDR1 is SGHRS and CDR2 is YFSETQ. CDR3 bases: TGCGCCAGCAGCTTGGGACCCCAGGGCAATGAGCAGTTCTTC. Protein sequence: CASSLGPQGNEQFF.

The gene calls are TRBV7-2 and TRBJ2-1, with D unresolved. Trimming took off 8 bases at V and 7 bases at J, with 9 bases between the two ends. The germline V gene encodes CDR1 SGHTA and CDR2 FQGNSA. The CDR3 is 11 residues long. CDR3 nucleotides: TGTGCCAGCGGCTGGAAAAATGAGCAGTTCTTC. Protein sequence: CASGWKNEQFF.

This clonotype was counted ten times or more. The rearrangement joins TRBV3-1 to TRBJ2-7; 8 bases map to TRBD1. Near its end, the DNA agrees better with TRBJ2-5, so the J call may be wrong. Looked up from germline, CDR1 is LGHDT and CDR2 is YNNKEL (reference sequence). The CDR3 sequence is 15 residues long. CDR3 protein: CASSQARTGRETQYF. The CDR3 DNA reads as TGTGCCAGCAGCCAGGCTAGGACAGGGAGGGAGACCCAGTACTTC.